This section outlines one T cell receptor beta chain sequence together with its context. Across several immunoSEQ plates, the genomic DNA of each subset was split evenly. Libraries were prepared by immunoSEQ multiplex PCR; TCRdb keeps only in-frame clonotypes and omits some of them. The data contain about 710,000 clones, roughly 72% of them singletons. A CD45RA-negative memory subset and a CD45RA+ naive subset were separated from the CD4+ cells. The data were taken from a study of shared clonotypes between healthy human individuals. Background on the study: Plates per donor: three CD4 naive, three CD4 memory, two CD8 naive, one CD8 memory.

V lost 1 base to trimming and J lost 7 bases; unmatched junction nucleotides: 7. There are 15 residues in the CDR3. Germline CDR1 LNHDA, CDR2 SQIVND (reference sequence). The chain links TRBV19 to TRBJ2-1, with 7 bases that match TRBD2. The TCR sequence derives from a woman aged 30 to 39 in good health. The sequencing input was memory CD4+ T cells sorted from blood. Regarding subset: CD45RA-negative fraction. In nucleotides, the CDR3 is TGTGCCAGTAGTATAGGAGTAGCGGGTAAGAATGAGCAGTTCTTC. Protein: CASSIGVAGKNEQFF.